This note documents a single T cell receptor beta chain sequence. This clone's antigen is unknown. Base qualities are not at hand, and no much larger clone is one base apart. This specimen belongs to a study of T cell clonotyping in hematopoietic cell transplantation (dated by TCRdb to the early 2020s). Broadly, across the study: Recipient samples taken before transplant were collected after cytoreduction. A total of 130 or so blood samples were gathered in the study from under 40 consecutive transplant recipients along with their related donors. Patients were recruited between late 2015 and 2017 and followed until September 2020 or death.

Overall results and qualifications from the work: The sample size was limited and the cells went unsorted, which meant the CD4 and CD8 repertoire contributions could not be told apart. Overlap with donor repertoires was found for only a small fraction of recipient repertoires, with over 95% found to appear de novo at the given depth. Donor and pretransplant recipient Inverse Simpson Index values predicted broader posttransplant TCR repertoire diversity. After transplant, TCR diversity in recipients dropped, and pathologically expanded clonotypes climbed progressively between day 30 and day 180.

With the immunoSEQ assay, which is a bias-controlled multiplex PCR relying on V- and J-specific primers, TCR beta CDR3 regions were amplified from genomic DNA. In a second PCR step, a proprietary barcode and Illumina adapter sequences were attached to the CDR3 amplicons. An Illumina MiSeq instrument was used to sequence the CDR3 libraries. The paper's processing steps were these. immunoSEQ Analyzer 3.0 was used for export and quality control, with R Bioconductor and Immunarch used for downstream analyses. Only productive rearrangements within the normalized downsampled data set were used in the calculation of repertoire metrics. Clonotypes larger than 5 templates in the normalized cohort were defined as pathologically expanded. Repertoire diversity was measured with the Inverse Simpson Index. The non-normalized data set was used for CMV-specificity analyses so that all clonotypes could be captured. In TCRdb, the immuneACCESS table is reduced to in-frame sequences with V and J assigned. These tables do not hold every clone; where another copy was compared, an unresolved V gene accounts for under half, and the others remain unexplained. V, J and clone size are those of that table, while D and trimming were read from the DNA. The sample table holds about 8,300 clones, of which 65% to 85% were seen once. The ten most abundant clones make up around a third of the sample.

The sample's time point label, in plain terms: recipient sample about 28 days before transplant, after cytoreduction. Recipient blood was collected about 28 days before transplant and at days 30, 100 and 180 after transplant. Nuclei Lysis Solution was used to extract genomic DNA from fresh or cryopreserved unfractionated peripheral blood mononuclear cells. The CDR3 goes from the cysteine to the phenylalanine over 17 residues. The sequence is cut down to CDR3 DNA, 51 bases in frame from base 1. The germline V gene gives CDR1 as SGHDN and CDR2 as FVKESK. Relative to germline, V is 0 bases shorter and J is 1 base shorter, with 13 bases between their ends.

This chain is built from TRBV14 and TRBJ2-1; the D region may be TRBD1 or TRBD2, each matching 5 bases equally. Sequencing was performed on peripheral blood mononuclear cells, taken before stem cell transplant. The receptor was derived from a man aged 60 to 69 with acute myeloid leukemia. Some clones in this sample may be carry-over from other donors' samples. At the DNA level, the sequence is TGTGCCAGCAGCCAAGAGGGGCTAGCTTGGTCCTACAATGAGCAGTTCTTC. Its protein reads: CASSQEGLAWSYNEQFF.